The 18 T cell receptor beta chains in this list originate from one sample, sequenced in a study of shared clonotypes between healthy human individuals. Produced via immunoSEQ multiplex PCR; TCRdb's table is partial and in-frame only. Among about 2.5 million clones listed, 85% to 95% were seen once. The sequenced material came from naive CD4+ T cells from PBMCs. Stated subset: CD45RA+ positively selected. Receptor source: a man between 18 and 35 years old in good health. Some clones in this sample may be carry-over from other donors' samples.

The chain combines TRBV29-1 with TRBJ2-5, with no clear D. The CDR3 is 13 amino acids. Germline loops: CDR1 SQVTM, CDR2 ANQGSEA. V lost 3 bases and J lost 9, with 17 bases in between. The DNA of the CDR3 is TGCAGCGTTGAGGGTGGAAGGGTAAATCCCCAGTACTTC. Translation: CSVEGGRVNPQYF.

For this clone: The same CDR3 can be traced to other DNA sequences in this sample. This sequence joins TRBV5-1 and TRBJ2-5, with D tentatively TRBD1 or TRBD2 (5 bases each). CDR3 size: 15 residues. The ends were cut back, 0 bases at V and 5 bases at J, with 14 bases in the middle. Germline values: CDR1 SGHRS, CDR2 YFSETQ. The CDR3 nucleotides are TGCGCCAGCAGCTTGGAGGGTGGGGGTTCCGAGACCCAGTACTTC. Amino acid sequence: CASSLEGGGSETQYF.

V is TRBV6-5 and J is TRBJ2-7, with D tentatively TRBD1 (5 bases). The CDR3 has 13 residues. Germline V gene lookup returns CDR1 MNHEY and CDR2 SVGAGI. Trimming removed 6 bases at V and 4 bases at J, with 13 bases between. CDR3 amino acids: CASSQGPEYEQYF. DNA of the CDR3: TGTGCCAGCAGCCAGGGCCCCGAGTACGAGCAGTACTTC.

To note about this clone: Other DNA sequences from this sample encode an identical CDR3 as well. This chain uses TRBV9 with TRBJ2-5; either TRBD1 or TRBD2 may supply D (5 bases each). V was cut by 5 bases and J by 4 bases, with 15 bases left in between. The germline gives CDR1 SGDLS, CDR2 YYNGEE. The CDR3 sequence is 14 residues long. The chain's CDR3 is CASSSRGVRETQYF. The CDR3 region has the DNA TGTGCCAGCAGTTCGAGAGGGGTACGAGAGACCCAGTACTTC. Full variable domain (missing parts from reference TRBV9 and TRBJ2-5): DSGVTQTPKHLITATGQRVTLRCSPRSGDLSVYWYQQSLDQGLQFLIQYYNGEERAKGNILERFSAQQFPDLHSELNLSSLELGDSALYFCASSSRGVRETQYFGPGTRLLVL.

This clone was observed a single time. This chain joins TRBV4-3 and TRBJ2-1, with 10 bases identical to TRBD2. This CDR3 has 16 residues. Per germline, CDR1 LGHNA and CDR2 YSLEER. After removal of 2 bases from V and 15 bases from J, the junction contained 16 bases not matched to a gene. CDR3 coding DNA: TGCGCCAGCAGCCAAACCGTCAGACAGCGGGAGGGCCAGGGGTTCTTC. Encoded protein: CASSQTVRQREGQGFF.

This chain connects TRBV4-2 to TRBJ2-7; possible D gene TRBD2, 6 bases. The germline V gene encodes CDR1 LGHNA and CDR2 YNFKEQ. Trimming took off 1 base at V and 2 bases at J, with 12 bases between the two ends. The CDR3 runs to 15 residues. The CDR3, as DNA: TGTGCCAGCAGCCAAGCATCAATAGCGGCCTACGAGCAGTACTTC. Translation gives CASSQASIAAYEQYF.

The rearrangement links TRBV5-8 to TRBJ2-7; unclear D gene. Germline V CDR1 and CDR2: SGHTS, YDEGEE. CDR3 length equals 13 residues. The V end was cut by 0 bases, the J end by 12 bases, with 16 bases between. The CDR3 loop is CASSLEPAAGLYF. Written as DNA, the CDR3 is TGTGCCAGCAGCTTGGAGCCCGCCGCCGGGTTGTACTTC.

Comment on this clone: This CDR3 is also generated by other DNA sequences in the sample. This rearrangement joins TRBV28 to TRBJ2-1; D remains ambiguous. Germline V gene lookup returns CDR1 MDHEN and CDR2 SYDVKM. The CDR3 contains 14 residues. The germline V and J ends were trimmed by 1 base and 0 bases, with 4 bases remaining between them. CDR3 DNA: TGTGCCAGCAGTTTATCTCCCTCCTACAATGAGCAGTTCTTC. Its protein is CASSLSPSYNEQFF.

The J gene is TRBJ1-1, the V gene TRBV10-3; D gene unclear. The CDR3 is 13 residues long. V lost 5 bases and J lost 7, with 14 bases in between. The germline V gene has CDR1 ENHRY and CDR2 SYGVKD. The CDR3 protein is CAISSLFGGEAFF. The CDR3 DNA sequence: TGTGCCATCAGTTCCCTTTTTGGTGGTGAAGCTTTCTTT.

As DNA, the CDR3 is TGTGCCAGCAGCAAAGTTGGCGGAGTAGCGGGAGGGCCCCAGAAGGACGAGCAGTACTTC. It specifies CASSKVGGVAGGPQKDEQYF. The chain couples TRBV21-1 to TRBJ2-7; TRBD2, the table's D call, was not compared with the DNA. TRBV21-1 is reported as a pseudogene. CDR3 length: 20 amino acids.

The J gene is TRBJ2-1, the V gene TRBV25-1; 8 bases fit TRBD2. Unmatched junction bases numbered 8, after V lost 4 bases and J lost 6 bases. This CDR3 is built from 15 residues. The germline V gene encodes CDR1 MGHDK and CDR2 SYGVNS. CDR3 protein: CASSGSGRWANEQFF. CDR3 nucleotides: TGTGCCAGCAGTGGAAGCGGGAGATGGGCCAATGAGCAGTTCTTC.

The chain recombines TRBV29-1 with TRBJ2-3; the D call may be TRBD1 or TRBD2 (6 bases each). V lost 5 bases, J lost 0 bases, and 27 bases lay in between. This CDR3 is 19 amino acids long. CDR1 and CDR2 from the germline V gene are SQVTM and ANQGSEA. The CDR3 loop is CSVRGLSSGRGTSTDTQYF. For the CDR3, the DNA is TGCAGCGTTAGAGGCCTGTCGTCAGGTAGGGGGACTAGCACAGATACGCAGTATTTT.

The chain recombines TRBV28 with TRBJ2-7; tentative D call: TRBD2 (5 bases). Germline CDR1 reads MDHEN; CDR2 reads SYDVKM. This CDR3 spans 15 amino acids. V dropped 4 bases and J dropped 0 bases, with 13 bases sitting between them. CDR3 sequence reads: CASSSRAKSSYEQYF. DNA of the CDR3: TGTGCCAGCAGTTCGCGGGCCAAAAGCTCCTACGAGCAGTACTTC.

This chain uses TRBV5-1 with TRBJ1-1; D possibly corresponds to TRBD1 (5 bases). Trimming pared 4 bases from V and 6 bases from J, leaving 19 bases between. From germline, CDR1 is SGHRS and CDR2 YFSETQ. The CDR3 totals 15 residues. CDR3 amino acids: CASSPWTSSDSEAFF. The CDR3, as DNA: TGCGCCAGCAGCCCATGGACATCTTCCGATTCTGAAGCTTTCTTT. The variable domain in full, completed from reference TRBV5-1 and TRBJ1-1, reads KAGVTQTPRYLIKTRGQQVTLSCSPISGHRSVSWYQQTPGQGLQFLFEYFSETQRNKGNFPGRFSGRQFSNSRSEMNVSTLELGDSALYLCASSPWTSSDSEAFFGQGTRLTVV.

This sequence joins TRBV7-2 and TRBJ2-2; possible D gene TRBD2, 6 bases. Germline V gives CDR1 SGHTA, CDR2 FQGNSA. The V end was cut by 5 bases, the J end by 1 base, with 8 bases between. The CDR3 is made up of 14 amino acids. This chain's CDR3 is CASSLSGNTGELFF. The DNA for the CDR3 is TGTGCCAGCAGCCTTAGCGGGAACACCGGGGAGCTGTTTTTT.

DNA of the CDR3: TGCAGCGTCTTGGGAACAGCTATGAACACCGGGGAGCTGTTTTTT. The encoded protein is CSVLGTAMNTGELFF. V and J are TRBV29-1 and TRBJ2-2; D unresolved. The CDR3 runs to 15 residues. V lost 6 bases, J lost 1 base, and 15 bases lay in between. Per the germline V gene, CDR1 is SQVTM and CDR2 is ANQGSEA.

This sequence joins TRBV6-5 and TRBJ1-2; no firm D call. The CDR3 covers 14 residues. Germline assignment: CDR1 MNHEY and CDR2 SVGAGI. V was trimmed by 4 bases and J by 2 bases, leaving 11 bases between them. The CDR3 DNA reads TGTGCCAGCAGTTCCCGTTCGGTCAACTATGGCTACACCTTC. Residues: CASSSRSVNYGYTF.

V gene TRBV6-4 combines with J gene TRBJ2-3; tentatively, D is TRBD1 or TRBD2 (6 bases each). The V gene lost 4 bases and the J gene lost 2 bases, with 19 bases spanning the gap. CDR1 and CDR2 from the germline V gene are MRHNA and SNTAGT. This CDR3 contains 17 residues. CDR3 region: CASSARIWGANTDTQYF. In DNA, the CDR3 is TGTGCCAGCAGTGCCCGAATTTGGGGGGCAAACACAGATACGCAGTATTTT.